A single sample gave rise to the 23 T cell receptor beta chains below, sequenced in a study of T cell responses to AZD1222 COVID-19 vaccine. The table came from immunoSEQ multiplex PCR; TCRdb's copy has only in-frame clones and leaves some out. The profile covers about 150,000 clones, with about nine tenths appearing a single time and roughly 3.2% taken by the ten largest. The specimen was peripheral blood, collected 28 days after the second AZD1222 dose. The receptors derive from an adult who received the AZD1222 COVID-19 vaccine.

The chain couples TRBV25-1 to TRBJ2-1; D may be TRBD2 (5 bases). The CDR3 is 12 residues long. From germline, CDR1 is MGHDK and CDR2 SYGVNS. V was shortened by 6 bases and J by 6 bases, with 9 bases between the two germline ends. CDR3: CASREERNEQFF. DNA of the CDR3: TGTGCCAGCAGGGAGGAGCGCAATGAGCAGTTCTTC.

The chain joins TRBV5-1 to TRBJ1-3; TRBD1 might be the D (5 bases). This CDR3 region has 16 residues. With 2 bases removed from V and 1 base from J, the gap between germline ends came to 13 bases. Germline CDR1 and CDR2: SGHRS and YFSETQ. The CDR3 protein is CASSFTGTESGNTIYF. CDR3 coding DNA: TGCGCCAGCAGCTTTACCGGGACTGAGTCTGGAAACACCATATATTTT.

In its sample, this clone was seen once. This chain links TRBV6-5 with TRBJ1-1, with 9 nucleotides matching TRBD1. With 5 bases clipped from V and 5 bases from J, the junction kept 6 bases outside the gene matches. CDR1 MNHEY and CDR2 SVGAGI come from the germline V gene. The CDR3 has 14 residues. CDR3 loop: CASSITGGETEAFF. The CDR3 nucleotides are TGTGCCAGCAGTATCACAGGGGGCGAGACTGAAGCTTTCTTT.

The rearrangement joins TRBV5-6 to TRBJ2-3, with D maybe TRBD1 (5 bases). There are 17 residues in the CDR3. The V end was cut by 4 bases, the J end by 4 bases, with 22 bases between. Germline CDR1 reads SGHDT; CDR2 reads YYEEEE. The CDR3 spells CASSVLTDWLLADTQYF. CDR3 sequence (DNA): TGTGCCAGCAGCGTGCTGACAGATTGGCTCTTAGCAGATACGCAGTATTTT.

V gene TRBV2 combines with J gene TRBJ2-7; 12 bases align to TRBD2. Per the germline V gene, CDR1 is SNHLY and CDR2 is FYNNEI. The CDR3 extends over 16 amino acids. The V segment lost 7 bases and the J segment 4 bases; nucleotides outside the gene matches: 11. The CDR3 reads CASTPKTSGSNYEQYF. DNA for the CDR3: TGTGCCAGCACCCCTAAGACTAGCGGGAGTAATTACGAGCAGTACTTC.

This chain links TRBV11-1 with TRBJ2-5; 9 nucleotides match TRBD2. Trimming took 5 bases from V and 5 from J; bases not matched to a gene: 9. This CDR3 has 15 amino acids. CDR1 is SGHAT and CDR2 is FQDESV in the germline V gene (reference sequence). CDR3 protein: CASSPQGTSFETQYF. The DNA for the CDR3 is TGTGCCAGCAGCCCTCAGGGGACTAGCTTCGAGACCCAGTACTTC.

The chain employs TRBV5-1 and TRBJ1-2; 8 positions agree with TRBD1. V lost 2 bases to trimming and J lost 7 bases; unmatched junction nucleotides: 4. This CDR3 is built from 13 residues. Germline V gene data show CDR1 as SGHRS and CDR2 as YFSETQ. CDR3 in amino acids: CASSLQGEGGYTF. The CDR3 DNA is TGCGCCAGCAGCTTACAGGGGGAAGGTGGCTACACCTTC. Looking up the rest from reference TRBV5-1 and TRBJ1-2 gives the full variable domain: KAGVTQTPRYLIKTRGQQVTLSCSPISGHRSVSWYQQTPGQGLQFLFEYFSETQRNKGNFPGRFSGRQFSNSRSEMNVSTLELGDSALYLCASSLQGEGGYTFGSGTRLTVV.

The chain joins TRBV5-1 to TRBJ1-1, with D maybe TRBD1 (5 bases). This CDR3 is built from 15 residues. V was shortened by 0 bases and J by 1 base, with 10 bases between the two germline ends. Looked up from germline, CDR1 is SGHRS and CDR2 is YFSETQ. The CDR3 region is CASSLGQNPNTEAFF. The CDR3 DNA sequence: TGCGCCAGCAGCTTGGGACAGAACCCGAACACTGAAGCTTTCTTT.

The genes are TRBV18 and TRBJ1-3; D is unresolved. V lost 1 base to trimming and J lost 0 bases, with 4 bases between them. This CDR3 is built from 14 residues. CDR1 is KGHSH, CDR2 LQKENI, per germline. This CDR3 is CASSPQSSGNTIYF. Here the CDR3 DNA reads TGTGCCAGCTCACCACAGTCCTCTGGAAACACCATATATTTT.

This chain joins TRBV7-6 and TRBJ1-1, with D maybe TRBD1 (6 bases). Germline CDR1 and CDR2: SGHVS and FNYEAQ. This CDR3 has 13 amino acids. The V and J ends lost 3 bases and 8 bases respectively, with 13 bases between them. CDR3 region: CASSLGPGAEAFF. Written as DNA, the CDR3 is TGTGCCAGCAGCTTGGGCCCAGGGGCGGAAGCTTTCTTT.

J is TRBJ2-7 and V is TRBV5-1; D gene unclear. Per the germline V gene, CDR1 is SGHRS and CDR2 is YFSETQ. The V and J ends lost 5 bases and 4 bases respectively, with 7 bases between them. The CDR3 extends over 11 amino acids. The CDR3 coding sequence is TGCGCCAGCAGTGGGGAATACGAGCAGTACTTC. Its protein product is CASSGEYEQYF.

The J gene is TRBJ1-3, the V gene TRBV5-1; D is unclear. The CDR3 extends over 13 amino acids. V was shortened by 3 bases and J by 0 bases, with 4 bases between the two germline ends. The germline V gene has CDR1 SGHRS and CDR2 YFSETQ. CDR3 sequence reads: CASSSSSGNTIYF. In DNA, the CDR3 is TGCGCCAGCAGCTCTAGCTCTGGAAACACCATATATTTT.

The J gene is TRBJ2-5, the V gene TRBV7-9; 11 bases map to TRBD2. Trimming removed 3 bases from V and 2 bases from J; junction bases left unmatched: 5. The CDR3 spans 16 residues. The germline CDR1 and CDR2 sequences are SEHNR and FQNEAQ (reference sequence). The DNA for the CDR3 is TGTGCCAGCAGCTTTTTACTAGCGGGGGTACAAGAGACCCAGTACTTC. Translating it yields CASSFLLAGVQETQYF.

Of note for this clone: Other nucleotide sequences in the sample specify the same CDR3. The chain joins TRBV7-9 to TRBJ2-1; 7 bases align to TRBD1. The V gene's germline CDR1 is SEHNR and CDR2 FQNEAQ (reference sequence). With 4 bases clipped from V and 0 bases from J, the junction kept 3 bases outside the gene matches. This CDR3 region has 15 residues. This chain's CDR3 is CASSSSGGSYNEQFF. In DNA, the CDR3 is TGTGCCAGCAGCTCCTCAGGGGGCTCCTACAATGAGCAGTTCTTC.

The chain employs TRBV6-1 and TRBJ2-7; perhaps TRBD1 as D (6 bases). Germline loops: CDR1 MNHNS, CDR2 SASEGT. The CDR3 totals 16 residues. V was shortened by 2 bases and J by 2 bases, with 16 bases between the two germline ends. CDR3 in DNA: TGTGCCAGCAGTGAAAGTTCCCAGGGGCCAACCTACGAGCAGTACTTC. This codes for CASSESSQGPTYEQYF.

The gene calls are TRBV28 and TRBJ2-7; D possibly corresponds to TRBD1 (5 bases). The length of the CDR3 is 12 residues. Germline V gene data show CDR1 as MDHEN and CDR2 as SYDVKM. V dropped 8 bases and J dropped 1 base, with 9 bases sitting between them. The CDR3 here is CASGALSYEQYF. The CDR3 DNA sequence: TGTGCCAGCGGGGCACTATCCTACGAGCAGTACTTC.

This chain links TRBV6-6 with TRBJ2-1; possibly TRBD1 or TRBD2 for D (6 bases each). In germline, CDR1 is MNHNY, CDR2 SVGAGI (reference sequence). The length of the CDR3 is 13 residues. Trimming took off 1 base at V and 9 bases at J, with 10 bases between the two ends. This CDR3 is CASSYLGGPEQFF. Here the CDR3 DNA reads TGTGCCAGCAGTTACTTGGGGGGCCCTGAGCAGTTCTTC.

J is TRBJ1-3 and V is TRBV6-6; 7 bases agree with TRBD1. The CDR3 totals 15 residues. V lost 2 bases to trimming and J lost 8 bases; unmatched junction nucleotides: 9. The germline gives CDR1 MNHNY, CDR2 SVGAGI (reference sequence). The CDR3 is CASSYETGMIDTIYF. The DNA for the CDR3 is TGTGCCAGCAGTTACGAGACAGGGATGATAGACACCATATATTTT.

This chain connects TRBV19 to TRBJ1-1; 10 nucleotides agree with TRBD1. The CDR3 covers 15 residues. J lost 0 bases, V lost 8 bases, and 6 bases had no gene match. The germline gives CDR1 LNHDA, CDR2 SQIVND (reference sequence). The DNA of the CDR3 is TGTGCCAGTTCGCCGGGGACAGGGGTGAACACTGAAGCTTTCTTT. Translating it yields CASSPGTGVNTEAFF.

The chain joins TRBV2 to TRBJ2-7, with a possible D match to TRBD2 (6 bases). Trimming removed 1 base from V and 4 bases from J, with 14 bases in between. Per the germline V gene, CDR1 is SNHLY and CDR2 is FYNNEI. CDR3 size: 15 residues. The CDR3 loop is CASSEEVPSEYEQYF. The CDR3 nucleotides read TGTGCCAGCAGTGAAGAGGTGCCTAGCGAATACGAGCAGTACTTC.

V usage is TRBV4-1 and J usage is TRBJ1-2; 11 nucleotides align to TRBD1. With 4 bases clipped from V and 7 bases from J, the junction kept 8 bases outside the gene matches. CDR3 size: 15 residues. From germline, CDR1 is MGHRA and CDR2 YSYEKL. The CDR3 here is CASSPSDRGRSGYTF. The CDR3 bases are TGCGCCAGCAGCCCATCGGACAGGGGGCGAAGTGGCTACACCTTC.

The V call is TRBV5-6, the J call TRBJ1-2, with 7 nucleotides matching TRBD1. CDR1 and CDR2 from the germline V gene are SGHDT and YYEEEE. The V segment lost 0 bases and the J segment 7 bases; nucleotides outside the gene matches: 6. This CDR3 is built from 14 residues. The CDR3 reads CASSLGQGVSGYTF. Written as DNA, the CDR3 is TGTGCCAGCAGCTTGGGCCAGGGGGTTAGTGGCTACACCTTC.

Only one count was recorded for this clone. V gene TRBV19 combines with J gene TRBJ1-2; TRBD1 aligns across 8 bases. CDR1 and CDR2 from the germline V gene are LNHDA and SQIVND (reference sequence). The CDR3 is 14 residues long. V dropped 6 bases and J dropped 5; count of bases not matched to a gene: 8. The CDR3 nucleotides are TGTGCCAGTAGGAAATGGGGACAGGATTATGGCTACACCTTC. It translates to CASRKWGQDYGYTF.